The rows below give T cell receptor beta chains drawn from one sample of a study of breast tumors, draining lymph nodes, adjacent tissues. Using its own MiXCR run on the multiplex PCR reads, TCRdb lists one record per CDR3 protein. Of over 200,000 distinct CDR3 sequences listed, about 34% are singletons. The specimen sequenced was axillary lymph node tissue. The receptor set was obtained from a female donor with breast cancer. Some clones in this sample may be carry-over from other donors' samples. The CDR3 runs from the conserved cysteine through the conserved F or W. A D gene is named only where the DNA matches it firmly. Only some rows state a clone size, as once, few, many or a class for expanded clones.

clone size,J gene,D gene,V gene,CDR3 protein,CDR3 DNA
-,TRBJ2-3,TRBD1,TRBV29-1,CRTGTGGADTQYF,TGCAGAACCGGGACAGGGGGCGCAGATACGCAGTATTTT
many,TRBJ2-5,-,TRBV20-1,CSARGGLAQGRTQYF,TGCAGTGCTAGAGGAGGCCTAGCCCAAGGTCGGACCCAGTACTTC
-,TRBJ2-6,TRBD2,TRBV7-3,CASSPGGGPGANVLTF,TGTGCCAGCAGCCCGGGAGGGGGGCCCGGGGCCAACGTCCTGACTTTC
many,TRBJ2-7,-,TRBV12-5,CASGLAAGGTYEQYF,TGTGCTAGTGGTTTGGCGGCAGGGGGGACCTACGAGCAGTACTTC
-,TRBJ2-3,-,TRBV9,CASSAASSTDTQYF,TGTGCCAGCAGCGCAGCATCGAGCACAGATACGCAGTATTTT
-,TRBJ1-5,-,TRBV11-2,CASSTGGGQVTQHF,TGTGCCAGCAGCACCGGAGGGGGGCAGGTGACCCAGCATTTT
many,TRBJ2-7,-,TRBV18,CASSPIGRVHEQYF,TGTGCCAGCTCACCTATCGGCAGGGTCCACGAGCAGTACTTC
once,TRBJ2-7,-,TRBV24-1,CATSYSAQGRNEQYF,TGTGCCACCAGTTACTCCGCGCAGGGAAGAAACGAGCAGTACTTC
many,TRBJ1-2,TRBD1,TRBV6-1,CASSDRTGHNYGYTF,TGTGCCAGCAGTGATCGGACAGGGCACAATTATGGCTACACCTTC
-,TRBJ1-3,-,TRBV6-1,CASSYSGNTIYF,TGTGCCAGCAGTTACTCTGGAAACACCATATATTTT
many,TRBJ2-1,TRBD2,TRBV25-1,CASSEGRDEQFF,TGTGCCAGCAGTGAGGGGAGGGATGAGCAGTTCTTC
few,TRBJ2-1,-,TRBV6-1,CASRSSGYNNEQFF,TGTGCCAGCAGAAGCTCAGGGTACAACAATGAGCAGTTCTTC
-,TRBJ1-6,-,TRBV12-3/TRBV12-4,CASSSRHF,TGTGCCAGCAGTTCCCGACACTTT
-,TRBJ2-5,-,TRBV2,CASSASTGFQETQYF,TGTGCCAGCAGTGCTAGTACCGGATTCCAAGAGACCCAGTACTTC
many,TRBJ1-4,-,TRBV5-1,CASSRSATNEKLFF,TGCGCCAGCAGCCGGTCCGCAACTAATGAAAAACTGTTTTTT
many,TRBJ1-2,TRBD1,TRBV5-1,CASSPTSGQGARGYGYTF,TGCGCCAGCAGCCCTACTTCGGGACAGGGGGCGCGAGGCTATGGCTACACCTTC
many,TRBJ1-4,-,TRBV5-1,CASSSGVAWDLFF,TGCGCCAGCAGCTCTGGCGTGGCCTGGGACCTGTTTTTT
many,TRBJ2-5,-,TRBV7-9,CAIRHERQETQYF,TGTGCCATTCGACACGAACGACAAGAGACCCAGTACTTC
many,TRBJ2-1,-,TRBV19,CASTERNEQFF,TGTGCCAGTACCGAACGGAATGAGCAGTTCTTC
-,TRBJ2-7,-,TRBV27,CASSFVGGTYEQYF,TGTGCCAGCAGTTTTGTGGGAGGAACCTACGAGCAGTACTTC
many,TRBJ2-7,TRBD2,TRBV29-1,CSVTDGRGLDF,TGCAGCGTAACCGACGGGAGGGGTTTAGACTTC
-,TRBJ1-4,TRBD1,TRBV25-1,CASLTGTGVSEEKLFF,TGTGCCAGCCTTACCGGGACAGGGGTGTCGGAAGAAAAACTGTTTTTT
many,TRBJ2-7,TRBD2,TRBV10-2,CASTNSGDSYEQYF,TGCGCCAGCACCAATAGCGGGGACTCCTACGAGCAGTACTTC
many,TRBJ2-7,-,TRBV10-3,CAISLTDSSYEQYF,TGTGCCATCAGTCTGACGGATAGTTCCTACGAGCAGTACTTC
-,TRBJ1-1,TRBD1,TRBV24-1,CATGTVPNTEAFF,TGTGCCACCGGGACAGTTCCGAACACTGAAGCTTTCTTT
once,TRBJ1-4,-,TRBV2,CASIRGPGETLEKLFF,TGTGCCAGCATCCGGGGCCCAGGGGAAACCTTGGAAAAACTGTTTTTT
-,TRBJ2-7,TRBD1,TRBV20-1,CSARDTQGVSAQYF,TGCAGTGCTAGAGATACGCAGGGGGTCTCTGCACAGTACTTC
once,TRBJ2-1,TRBD2,TRBV6-6,CASSVFLAGAYNEQFF,TGTGCCAGCAGCGTTTTTCTAGCGGGAGCCTACAATGAGCAGTTCTTC
-,TRBJ2-5,-,TRBV6-5,CASSPGGGEETQYF,TGTGCCAGCAGCCCCGGAGGAGGTGAAGAGACCCAGTACTTC
-,TRBJ2-1,TRBD2,TRBV25-1,CASRGHGGASGGYNEQFF,TGTGCCAGCAGAGGCCACGGTGGGGCTAGCGGGGGATACAATGAGCAGTTCTTC
many,TRBJ1-2,TRBD1,TRBV20-1,CSAFDRGKWVGGYTF,TGCAGTGCTTTTGACAGGGGTAAATGGGTCGGCGGCTACACCTTC
many,TRBJ2-7,TRBD2,TRBV20-1,CSASELAGLYEQYF,TGCAGTGCTAGTGAACTAGCGGGACTTTACGAGCAGTACTTC
many,TRBJ2-7,-,TRBV19,CASSISGRDSYEQYF,TGTGCCAGTAGTATTAGTGGACGGGATTCCTACGAGCAGTACTTC
-,TRBJ2-7,TRBD1,TRBV24-1,CATKKGAAGGSSYEQYF,TGTGCCACCAAGAAGGGGGCGGCAGGGGGAAGCTCCTACGAGCAGTACTTC
-,TRBJ1-2,-,TRBV6-2/TRBV6-3,CASSYGAGHHYGYTF,TGTGCCAGCAGTTACGGTGCCGGGCACCACTATGGCTACACCTTC
-,TRBJ2-3,TRBD2,TRBV7-8,CASSLVDGGGADTQYF,TGTGCCAGCAGCTTAGTTGACGGGGGGGGCGCAGATACGCAGTATTTT
many,TRBJ1-6,-,TRBV12-3/TRBV12-4,CASSFRTVNSPLHF,TGTGCCAGCAGTTTTCGGACAGTTAATTCACCCCTCCACTTT
many,TRBJ2-2,TRBD1,TRBV20-1,CSAREGGTGNGELFF,TGCAGTGCTAGAGAGGGAGGGACAGGGAACGGGGAGCTGTTTTTT
many,TRBJ2-1,TRBD1,TRBV20-1,CSARAGTGGWNEQFF,TGCAGTGCTAGAGCCGGGACAGGGGGCTGGAATGAGCAGTTCTTC
-,TRBJ2-1,-,TRBV19,CASSPVLGTHNEQLF,TGTGCCAGTAGTCCGGTTTTGGGGACACACAATGAGCAACTCTTC
many,TRBJ1-3,-,TRBV24-1,CATSASGTGNTIYF,TGTGCCACCAGCGCTTCAGGGACTGGAAACACCATATATTTT
-,TRBJ2-3,-,TRBV20-1,CSAEDWGTHGDTQYF,TGCAGTGCTGAAGATTGGGGCACGCACGGGGATACGCAGTATTTT
many,TRBJ2-7,TRBD2,TRBV5-1,CASRAGTSGSSPYEQYF,TGCGCCAGCAGAGCCGGGACTAGCGGGAGCTCCCCCTACGAGCAGTACTTC
many,TRBJ1-3,-,TRBV14,CASSQDLDRRNTIYF,TGTGCCAGCAGCCAAGATCTAGACAGACGGAACACCATATATTTT
-,TRBJ2-1,-,TRBV10-3,CAISLRNEQFF,TGTGCCATTTCCCTACGGAATGAGCAGTTCTTC
many,TRBJ2-7,TRBD1,TRBV20-1,CSASRQGAGEQYF,TGCAGTGCTAGTAGGCAGGGGGCTGGCGAGCAGTACTTC
many,TRBJ2-6,-,TRBV12-3/TRBV12-4,CASSPMTTGANVLTF,TGTGCCAGCAGCCCCATGACCACTGGGGCCAACGTCCTGACTTTC
many,TRBJ2-5,-,TRBV20-1,CSASRGTAKETQYF,TGCAGTGCTAGCCGGGGGACTGCGAAAGAGACCCAGTACTTC
many,TRBJ1-6,TRBD1,TRBV12-3/TRBV12-4,CASSLRTGGISPLHF,TGTGCCAGCAGTCTAAGGACAGGGGGGATTTCACCCCTCCACTTT
many,TRBJ2-2,-,TRBV5-1,CASSINTGELFF,TGTGCCAGCAGCATCAACACCGGGGAGCTGTTTTTT
-,TRBJ2-7,-,TRBV20-1,CSVQGTESYEQYF,TGCAGTGTTCAAGGGACGGAATCCTACGAGCAGTACTTC
many,TRBJ1-4,-,TRBV7-8,CASSRAVSADEKLFF,TGTGCCAGCAGCCGCGCTGTGAGCGCTGATGAAAAACTGTTTTTT
once,TRBJ2-5,-,TRBV20-1,CSARGPGVIKTQYF,TGCAGTGCTAGGGGTCCGGGAGTCATAAAGACCCAGTACTTC